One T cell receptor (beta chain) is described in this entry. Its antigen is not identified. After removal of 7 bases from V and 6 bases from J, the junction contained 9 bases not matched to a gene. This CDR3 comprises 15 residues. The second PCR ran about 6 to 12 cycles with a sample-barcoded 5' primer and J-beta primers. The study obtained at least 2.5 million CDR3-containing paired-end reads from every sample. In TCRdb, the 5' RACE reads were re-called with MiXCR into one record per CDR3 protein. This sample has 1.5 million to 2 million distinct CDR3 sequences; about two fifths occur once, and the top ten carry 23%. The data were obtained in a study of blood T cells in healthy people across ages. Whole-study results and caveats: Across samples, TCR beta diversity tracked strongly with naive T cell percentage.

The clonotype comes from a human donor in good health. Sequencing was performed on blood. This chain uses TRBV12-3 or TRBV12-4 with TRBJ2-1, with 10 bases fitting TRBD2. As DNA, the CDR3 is TGTGCCAGCACTTCCCAAGCGGGGGGGCTCAATGAGCAGTTCTTC. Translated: CASTSQAGGLNEQFF.